The entry below describes one T cell receptor beta chain. As yet, its antigen is unknown. Time point of the sample: pretreatment peripheral blood. The number of samples from each patient was between 1 and 8, taken pretreatment and on-treatment. This specimen comes from a study of PD-L1 blockade in urothelial cancer. Study in general: Prior exposure to chemotherapy in patients amounted to 0 to 3 regimens received.

V shed 5 bases and J shed 3 bases, with 17 bases lying between them. This CDR3 has 15 amino acids. CDR1 and CDR2 from the germline V gene are LNHDA and SQIVND (reference sequence). Study results and caveats: Improved survival was predicted by pretreatment blood TCR clonality below the median.

In each PCR, synthetic TCR analog templates were spiked in. The protocol was immunoSEQ multiplex PCR, while the TCRdb copy is restricted to in-frame clones and leaves out a portion. The sample has about 56,000 clones, 85% seen once. This chain joins TRBV19 and TRBJ2-7; D gene unclear. This TCR was sampled from a man between 65 and 85 years old with urothelial cancer. This specimen consisted of PBMCs, obtained around atezolizumab (anti-PD-L1) treatment. CDR3 nucleotide sequence: TGTGCCAGTAGTGGGTACTCCGGGTCCAACTACGAGCAGTACTTC. Residues: CASSGYSGSNYEQYF.